This TCR beta chain emerged from a study of shared clonotypes between healthy human individuals. Whole-study context: Each donor had three CD4 naive, three CD4 memory, two CD8 naive and one CD8 memory plate.

Data came from immunoSEQ multiplex PCR; TCRdb stores just in-frame clones and leaves some out. The sample holds about 590,000 clones, around 95% seen once. As to this clone: Its specificity is unknown.

CD8 cells classed as naive were CD45RO-negative and positively selected for CCR7, excluding terminally differentiated effector memory CD45RA+ cells. Broader study findings: Sampling used blood alone; tissue repertoires probably differ. Few donors restricted represented genetic and exposure-history diversity. A handful of donors shared about 4.8% of their naive CD4 clonotypes.

The germline V gene has CDR1 MNHEY and CDR2 SMNVEV (reference sequence). The V and J ends lost 4 bases and 4 bases respectively, with 3 bases between them. The CDR3 totals 11 residues. The chain has TRBV27 and TRBJ2-3; D uncertain. Sequencing was performed on naive CD8+ T cells sorted from blood. This receptor was taken from a woman aged 25 to 39 in good health. CDR3 bases: TGTGCCAGCAGTTACTCAGATACGCAGTATTTT. The encoded protein is CASSYSDTQYF.